These 24 T cell receptor beta chains share one sample of origin, sequenced in a study of T cell repertoires in cytomegalovirus infection. Their recognized antigens are unknown. MiXCR was run by TCRdb on the reads, yielding one entry per CDR3 protein. The data show 250,000 to 300,000 distinct CDR3 sequences, 20% to 25% seen once. Sequencing used cultured PBMCs, obtained from culture after CMV antigen stimulation. Receptors were obtained from a human donor in good health (CMV status not recorded). Some clones in this sample may be carry-over from other donors' samples.

This clonotype was counted only a few times. The V and J genes are TRBV6-5 and TRBJ1-5, with D uncertain. CDR3 length equals 14 residues. Trimming left V 2 bases short and J 9 bases short, with 14 bases between. Germline V lookup: CDR1 MNHEY, CDR2 SVGAGI. The CDR3 is CASSYTGSVGPQHF. The CDR3 nucleotides are TGTGCCAGCAGTTACACTGGATCAGTTGGGCCCCAGCATTTT.

This clonotype appeared many times. The V and J genes are TRBV10-3 and TRBJ1-6; 7 bases map to TRBD1. The CDR3 loop spans 14 amino acids. Per the germline V gene, CDR1 is ENHRY and CDR2 is SYGVKD. V shed 4 bases, J shed 14 bases, and the junction held 11 bases outside the gene matches. In DNA, the CDR3 is TGTGCCATCAGTGCGGGGACAGCGGTGCTGACCCTCCACTTT. The encoded protein is CAISAGTAVLTLHF.

J is TRBJ2-1 and V is TRBV2; 8 nucleotides agree with TRBD2. Germline V gives CDR1 SNHLY, CDR2 FYNNEI. The CDR3 runs 16 residues. V was pared by 6 bases and J by 2 bases, with 9 bases of the junction left unmatched. The CDR3 nucleotides are TGTGCCAGCAGCGGACTAGCACTAAAACCCTACAATGAGCAGTTCTTC. It specifies CASSGLALKPYNEQFF.

This clonotype was counted many times. The CDR3 DNA reads TGTGCCAGCAGCACCGTCCCTTTCACAGATACGCAGTATTTT. It codes for CASSTVPFTDTQYF. The chain employs TRBV13 and TRBJ2-3; D is unresolved. V was shortened by 5 bases and J by 2 bases, with 11 bases between the two germline ends. The CDR3 loop spans 14 amino acids. Germline V gene lookup returns CDR1 PRHDT and CDR2 FYEKMQ (reference sequence).

This clonotype showed up just a few times. The V call is TRBV19, the J call TRBJ1-1; D gene ambiguous. Looked up from germline, CDR1 is LNHDA and CDR2 is SQIVND (reference sequence). CDR3 length equals 13 residues. V was trimmed by 7 bases and J by 2 bases, leaving 11 bases between them. The CDR3, as DNA: TGTGCCAGTAACCGAGGACGTAACACTGAAGCTTTCTTT. It encodes CASNRGRNTEAFF.

This clonotype was counted a single time. The V call is TRBV19, the J call TRBJ2-7; D may be TRBD1 (5 bases). Germline-derived CDR1 and CDR2 are LNHDA and SQIVND (reference sequence). The CDR3 totals 16 residues. The ends were cut back, 8 bases at V and 3 bases at J, with 23 bases in the middle. The CDR3 bases are TGTGCCAGTTGGGGCTGGCAGGGTAAATCTCGCTACGAGCAGTACGTC. This sequence encodes CASWGWQGKSRYEQYV.

This clonotype was seen more than once but under ten times. The CDR3 sequence: CASSPQQGRLGQPQHF. DNA for the CDR3: TGTGCCAGCAGCCCTCAACAGGGCAGGCTGGGTCAGCCCCAGCATTTT. The rearrangement joins TRBV7-2 to TRBJ1-5; a possible D gene is TRBD1 (6 bases). The CDR3 extends over 16 amino acids. CDR1 SGHTA and CDR2 FQGNSA come from the germline V gene. Trimming took 5 bases from V and 6 from J, leaving 20 bases between them.

The chain links TRBV12-3 or TRBV12-4 to TRBJ1-6, with D possibly matching TRBD1 (5 bases). The length of the CDR3 is 15 residues. V lost 6 bases, J lost 2 bases, and 11 bases lay in between. The DNA for the CDR3 is TGTGCCAGCAGCCTTGGGGCCACCTATAATTCACCCCTCCACTTT. Amino acids: CASSLGATYNSPLHF.

The V and J genes are TRBV6-6 and TRBJ1-4, with 7 bases lining up with TRBD1. This CDR3 spans 17 amino acids. Germline CDR1 is MNHNY and CDR2 is SVGAGI (reference sequence). The V gene end was trimmed by 2 bases and the J gene end by 8 bases; junction bases not matched to a gene: 14. The CDR3 nucleotides are TGTGCCAGCAGTTACGTTCGGGGGACAGCCACGGCCGAAAAACTGTTTTTT. Translating it yields CASSYVRGTATAEKLFF.

The gene calls are TRBV6-6 and TRBJ2-5; 9 bases are shared with TRBD2. Unmatched junction bases numbered 8, after V lost 5 bases and J lost 1 base. The CDR3 consists of 16 residues. Germline values: CDR1 MNHNY, CDR2 SVGAGI (reference sequence). DNA for the CDR3: TGTGCCAGCAGTCAATTAGCGGGAGTAAGCCAAGAGACCCAGTACTTC. The encoded protein is CASSQLAGVSQETQYF.

This rearrangement joins TRBV30 to TRBJ1-5; a weak D match, TRBD1 (5 bases). The CDR3 spans 12 residues. V dropped 5 bases and J dropped 6 bases, with 11 bases sitting between them. CDR1 is GTSNPN, CDR2 SVGIG, per germline (reference sequence). The CDR3: CAWQSGAQPQHF. The DNA for the CDR3 is TGTGCCTGGCAAAGCGGGGCTCAGCCCCAGCATTTT.

There are a few counts of this clonotype. The chain joins TRBV5-1 to TRBJ2-3; a weak D match, TRBD2 (6 bases). Germline lookup yields CDR1 SGHRS and CDR2 YFSETQ. Trimming left V 6 bases short and J 1 base short, with 15 bases between. CDR3 length equals 15 residues. The CDR3: CASTLAPIGTDTQYF. The CDR3 DNA follows: TGCGCCAGCACCCTAGCGCCCATCGGCACAGATACGCAGTATTTT.

The chain employs TRBV29-1 and TRBJ2-3; 8 nucleotides line up with TRBD1. Trimming at V came to 6 bases and at J to 2 bases, leaving 10 bases not matched to a gene. The germline V gene encodes CDR1 SQVTM and CDR2 ANQGSEA. The CDR3 totals 15 residues. CDR3 bases: TGCAGCGTCGGCCTGACAGGGGCGCTCACAGATACGCAGTATTTT. This codes for CSVGLTGALTDTQYF.

V and J are TRBV7-2 and TRBJ1-4; D possibly corresponds to TRBD1 (5 bases). Germline CDR1 reads SGHTA; CDR2 reads FQGNSA. This CDR3 is built from 16 residues. Trimming took 0 bases from V and 0 from J, leaving 8 bases between them. CDR3 DNA sequence: TGTGCCAGCAGCTTAGCTCGAGGGGCAACTAATGAAAAACTGTTTTTT. Its translation: CASSLARGATNEKLFF.

This clonotype was recorded at least ten times. The V gene is TRBV6-1, the J gene TRBJ1-6; D uncertain. The germline V gene has CDR1 MNHNS and CDR2 SASEGT. This CDR3 is 13 amino acids long. Trimming stripped 7 bases from V and 10 bases from J, with 14 bases between. The CDR3 DNA is TGTGCCAGCAAGGAGTTACTAGGGTCACCCCTCCACTTT. Its protein product is CASKELLGSPLHF.

This rearrangement joins TRBV7-2 to TRBJ2-6; maybe TRBD2 (6 bases). From germline, CDR1 is SGHTA and CDR2 FQGNSA. This CDR3 has 17 residues. Trimming pared 3 bases from V and 0 bases from J, leaving 12 bases between. CDR3 bases: TGTGCCAGCAGCTTGGGGAGGAAATTCTCTGGGGCCAACGTCCTGACTTTC. Translated: CASSLGRKFSGANVLTF.

This chain uses TRBV3-1 with TRBJ2-5; TRBD2 agrees at 10 bases. With 0 bases clipped from V and 4 bases from J, the junction kept 5 bases outside the gene matches. The CDR3 consists of 16 residues. Per germline, CDR1 LGHDT and CDR2 YNNKEL (reference sequence). This CDR3 is CASSQDLASGRETQYF. CDR3 nucleotides: TGTGCCAGCAGCCAAGATCTTGCTAGCGGGAGAGAGACCCAGTACTTC.

The chain couples TRBV20-1 to TRBJ2-2; no definite D call. Germline values: CDR1 DFQATT, CDR2 SNEGSKA (reference sequence). This CDR3 contains 12 residues. Trimming removed 2 bases at V and 1 base at J, with 2 bases between. In DNA form, the CDR3 reads TGCAGTGCTAGATTGAACACCGGGGAGCTGTTTTTT. Amino acids: CSARLNTGELFF.

This clonotype was counted many times. The V and J genes are TRBV11-3 and TRBJ2-3; D might be TRBD1 (5 bases). The CDR3 is 15 amino acids. Germline values: CDR1 SGHNT, CDR2 YENEEA. V lost 1 base to trimming and J lost 0 bases, with 8 bases between them. The CDR3 DNA reads TGTGCCAGCAGCTTAGGCCAGGGAAGCACAGATACGCAGTATTTT. Protein sequence: CASSLGQGSTDTQYF.

This clonotype appeared a few times. This chain uses TRBV6-2 or TRBV6-3 with TRBJ1-6; 8 bases fit TRBD1. Germline V CDR1 and CDR2: MNHEY, SVGEGT. V was clipped by 2 bases and J by 11 bases; unmatched bases: 5. This CDR3 is built from 14 residues. CDR3 in amino acids: CASSYDRGSAPLHF. Here the CDR3 DNA reads TGTGCCAGCAGTTACGACAGGGGCTCGGCACCCCTCCACTTT.

The V and J genes are TRBV14 and TRBJ2-5, with D perhaps TRBD1 (6 bases). V was trimmed by 1 base and J by 1 base, leaving 10 bases between them. The CDR3 sequence is 15 residues long. Germline V gives CDR1 SGHDN, CDR2 FVKESK. The CDR3 DNA sequence: TGTGCCAGCAGCCAAGGACTGACAGGCCAAGAGACCCAGTACTTC. Translating it yields CASSQGLTGQETQYF.

This clonotype was seen a few times. The CDR3 nucleotides are TGTGCCAGCGCGAGCGGGGAAGTTTTAGGAGAGACCCAGTACTTC. It translates to CASASGEVLGETQYF. The V call is TRBV12-3 or TRBV12-4, the J call TRBJ2-5, with 7 bases identical to TRBD2. The length of the CDR3 is 15 residues. The J segment lost 4 bases and the V segment lost 8 bases, leaving 13 bases of the junction unmatched.

This clonotype was found many times. This chain joins TRBV7-3 and TRBJ2-2, with D possibly matching TRBD2 (6 bases). Germline-derived CDR1 and CDR2 are SGHTA and FQGTGA. The CDR3 totals 16 residues. The ends were cut back, 4 bases at V and 4 bases at J, with 16 bases in the middle. CDR3 bases: TGTGCCAGCAGCTCCTCCGCGGGGAGTACCACCGGGGAGCTGTTTTTT. Translation gives CASSSSAGSTTGELFF.

This clonotype was seen repeatedly, ten times or more. This chain uses TRBV7-2 with TRBJ2-5; no definite D call. Per the germline V gene, CDR1 is SGHTA and CDR2 is FQGNSA. Trimming cost V 5 bases and J 2 bases, with 9 bases left between them. This CDR3 is 13 amino acids long. CDR3 in amino acids: CASSGSTQETQYF. As DNA, the CDR3 is TGTGCCAGCAGCGGCAGTACTCAAGAGACCCAGTACTTC.